These 10 T cell receptor beta chains came from one sample sequenced in a study of T cells after yellow fever vaccination. TCRdb re-called the 5' RACE reads through MiXCR, storing one row per CDR3 protein. The sample holds some 550,000 distinct CDR3 sequences, about 19% seen once. Material: PBMCs, obtained 15 days after the yellow fever booster vaccination. The receptors originated from a man aged 25 to 45 who received the YFV17D yellow fever vaccine.

The chain has TRBV20-1 and TRBJ1-1; D is uncertain. CDR3 length equals 14 residues. Germline CDR1 is DFQATT and CDR2 is SNEGSKA (reference sequence). V shed 5 bases and J shed 4 bases, with 17 bases lying between them. Here the CDR3 reads CSAPHLISSTEAFF. The CDR3 DNA is TGCAGTGCTCCCCACCTAATATCTTCCACTGAAGCTTTCTTT.

The genes are TRBV28 and TRBJ2-1; 9 positions agree with TRBD1. Germline CDR1 MDHEN, CDR2 SYDVKM. The CDR3 is made up of 13 amino acids. The trim removed 8 bases at V and 7 bases at J, leaving 6 bases unmatched. The DNA for the CDR3 is TGTGCCAGCTTACAGGGGGCGGGGAATGAGCAGTTCTTC. Translated, it gives CASLQGAGNEQFF. The full variable domain, with the rest looked up from reference TRBV28 and TRBJ2-1, is DVKVTQSSRYLVKRTGEKVFLECVQDMDHENMFWYRQDPGLGLRLIYFSYDVKMKEKGDIPEGYSVSREKKERFSLILESASTNQTSMYLCASLQGAGNEQFFGPGTRLTVL.

This clonotype was seen once. The chain combines TRBV12-3 or TRBV12-4 with TRBJ2-2; 10 bases map to TRBD2. Trimming cost V 5 bases and J 4 bases; bases outside gene matches: 7. CDR3 length equals 16 residues. CDR3 nucleotide sequence: TGTGCCAGCAGTCGGAGCGGGAGGGCGGGCACCGGGGAGCTGTTTTTT. Translating gives CASSRSGRAGTGELFF.

This clonotype was seen only a few times. The J gene is TRBJ2-6, the V gene TRBV7-9, with D unresolved. The ends were cut back, 6 bases at V and 4 bases at J, with 4 bases in the middle. The CDR3 consists of 12 residues. CDR1 and CDR2 (germline): SEHNR, FQNEAQ (reference sequence). The DNA of the CDR3 is TGTGCCAGCAGGACCGGGGCCAACGTCCTGACTTTC. Protein product: CASRTGANVLTF.

CDR3 loop: CASRSTGEETQYF. The CDR3 nucleotides are TGTGCCAGCAGATCGACAGGGGAAGAGACCCAGTACTTC. The chain combines TRBV6-2 or TRBV6-3 with TRBJ2-5; 8 bases agree with TRBD1. The CDR3 totals 13 residues. Germline assignment: CDR1 MNHEY and CDR2 SVGEGT. The V and J ends lost 6 bases and 3 bases, in that order; junction bases with no gene match: 3.

In nucleotides, the CDR3 is TGTGCCAGCAGTTCGGGCCCCTGGCATGAGCAGTTCTTC. It codes for CASSSGPWHEQFF. The rearrangement joins TRBV27 to TRBJ2-1; no reliable D call. Germline V CDR1 and CDR2: MNHEY, SMNVEV (reference sequence). The CDR3 spans 13 residues. Trimming removed 4 bases from V and 8 bases from J, with 12 bases in between.

This clonotype was counted between two and nine times. The chain recombines TRBV29-1 with TRBJ2-4; 7 positions agree with TRBD2. This CDR3 spans 11 amino acids. Germline V CDR1 and CDR2: SQVTM, ANQGSEA. J lost 5 bases, V lost 7 bases, and 2 bases had no gene match. CDR3 sequence reads: CSGGLENIQYF. In DNA, the CDR3 is TGCAGCGGAGGACTAGAAAACATTCAGTACTTC.

This clonotype was seen more than once but under ten times. V usage is TRBV6-2 or TRBV6-3 and J usage is TRBJ2-1; D unresolved. V was shortened by 2 bases and J by 4 bases, with 12 bases between the two germline ends. The germline CDR1 and CDR2 sequences are MNHEY and SVGEGT. The CDR3 is 15 residues long. CDR3: CASSYRAASYNEQFF. In nucleotides, the CDR3 is TGTGCCAGCAGTTACCGCGCAGCATCGTACAATGAGCAGTTCTTC.

J is TRBJ2-7 and V is TRBV20-1; D remains ambiguous. CDR1 DFQATT and CDR2 SNEGSKA come from the germline V gene (reference sequence). This CDR3 is built from 12 residues. Trimming removed 5 bases from V and 5 bases from J, with 13 bases in between. CDR3 in amino acids: CSAAISVHEQYF. CDR3 sequence (DNA): TGCAGTGCTGCAATTAGTGTCCACGAGCAGTACTTC.

This chain joins TRBV6-1 and TRBJ1-5; D might be TRBD1 (5 bases). The CDR3 covers 15 residues. Trimming took 8 bases from V and 3 from J, leaving 17 bases between them. Germline loops: CDR1 MNHNS, CDR2 SASEGT. In nucleotides, the CDR3 is TGTGCCAGCCGTCGTTTTTGGGGGGACAATCAGCCCCAGCATTTT. This translates into CASRRFWGDNQPQHF.